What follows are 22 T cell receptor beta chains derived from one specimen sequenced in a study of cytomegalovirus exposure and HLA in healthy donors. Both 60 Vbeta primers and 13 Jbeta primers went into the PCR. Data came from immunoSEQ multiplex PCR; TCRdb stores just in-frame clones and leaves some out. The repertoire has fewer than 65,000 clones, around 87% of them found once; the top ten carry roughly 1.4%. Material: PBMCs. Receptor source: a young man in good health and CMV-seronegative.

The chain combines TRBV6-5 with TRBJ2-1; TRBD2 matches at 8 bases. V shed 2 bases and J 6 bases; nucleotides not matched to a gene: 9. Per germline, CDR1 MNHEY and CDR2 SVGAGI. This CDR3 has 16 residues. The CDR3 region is CASSYTSGGPSNEQFF. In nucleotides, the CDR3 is TGTGCCAGCAGTTACACTAGCGGAGGCCCTTCCAATGAGCAGTTCTTC.

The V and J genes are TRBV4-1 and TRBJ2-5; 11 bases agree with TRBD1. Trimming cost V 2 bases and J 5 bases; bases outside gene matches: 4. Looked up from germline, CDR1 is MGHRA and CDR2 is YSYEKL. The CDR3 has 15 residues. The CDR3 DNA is TGCGCCAGCAGCCAAAGGGACAGGGGGTCCGAGACCCAGTACTTC. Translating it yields CASSQRDRGSETQYF.

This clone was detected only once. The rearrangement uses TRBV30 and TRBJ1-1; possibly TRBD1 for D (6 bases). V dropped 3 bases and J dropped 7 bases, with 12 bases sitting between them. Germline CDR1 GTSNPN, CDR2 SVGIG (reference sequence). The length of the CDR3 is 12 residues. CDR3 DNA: TGTGCCTGGAGCTTTACAGGGAGTGAAGCTTTCTTT. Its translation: CAWSFTGSEAFF.

The CDR3 DNA follows: TGTGCCAGCAGTGAATCAGGGTTTATGGCTATGTCCTTCTACTACACCTTC. Protein product: CASSESGFMAMSFYYTF. The V call is TRBV2, the J call TRBJ1-2, with D perhaps matching TRBD1 (5 bases). CDR3 length equals 17 residues. Per germline, CDR1 SNHLY and CDR2 FYNNEI. V was trimmed by 2 bases and J by 10 bases, leaving 26 bases between them.

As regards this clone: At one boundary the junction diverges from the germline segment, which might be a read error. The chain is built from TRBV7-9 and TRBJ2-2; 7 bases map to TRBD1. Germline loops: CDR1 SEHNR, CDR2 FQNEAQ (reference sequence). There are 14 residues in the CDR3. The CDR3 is CASSPDRDTGEPFF. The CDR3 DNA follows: TGTGCCAGCAGCCCCGACAGGGACACCGGGGAGCCGTTTTTT.

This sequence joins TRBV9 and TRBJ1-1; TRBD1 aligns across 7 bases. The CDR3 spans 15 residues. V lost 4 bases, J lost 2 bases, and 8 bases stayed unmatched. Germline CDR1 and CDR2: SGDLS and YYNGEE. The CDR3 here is CASSLTGTANTEAFF. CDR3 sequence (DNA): TGTGCCAGCAGCCTCACCGGGACAGCCAACACTGAAGCTTTCTTT.

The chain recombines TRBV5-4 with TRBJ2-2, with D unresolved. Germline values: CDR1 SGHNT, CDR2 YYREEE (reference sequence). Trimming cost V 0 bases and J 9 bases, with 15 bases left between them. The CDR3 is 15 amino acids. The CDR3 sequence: CASSLAGAKTRELFF. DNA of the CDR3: TGTGCCAGCAGCTTGGCCGGAGCCAAAACTCGGGAGCTGTTTTTT.

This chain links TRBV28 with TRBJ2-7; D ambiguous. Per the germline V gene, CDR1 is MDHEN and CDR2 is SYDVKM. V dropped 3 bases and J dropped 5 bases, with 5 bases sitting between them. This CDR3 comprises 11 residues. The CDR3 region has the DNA TGTGCCAGCAGTTTTTCCGACGAGCAGTACTTC. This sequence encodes CASSFSDEQYF.

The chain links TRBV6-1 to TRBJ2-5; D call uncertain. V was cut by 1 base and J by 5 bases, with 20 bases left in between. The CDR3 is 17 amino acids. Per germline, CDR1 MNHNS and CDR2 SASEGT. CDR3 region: CASSEVARLSDKETQYF. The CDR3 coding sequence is TGTGCCAGCAGTGAAGTGGCCCGTCTCTCTGACAAGGAGACCCAGTACTTC.

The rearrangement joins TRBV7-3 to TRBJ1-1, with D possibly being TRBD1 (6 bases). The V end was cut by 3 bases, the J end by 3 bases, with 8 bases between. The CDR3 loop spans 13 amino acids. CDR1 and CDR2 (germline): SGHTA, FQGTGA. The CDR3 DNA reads TGTGCCAGCAGCTTCGGACAGTACACTGAAGCTTTCTTT. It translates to CASSFGQYTEAFF. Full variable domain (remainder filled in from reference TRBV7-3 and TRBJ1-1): GAGVSQTPSNKVTEKGKYVELRCDPISGHTALYWYRQSLGQGPEFLIYFQGTGAADDSGLPNDRFFAVRPEGSVSTLKIQRTERGDSAVYLCASSFGQYTEAFFGQGTRLTVV.

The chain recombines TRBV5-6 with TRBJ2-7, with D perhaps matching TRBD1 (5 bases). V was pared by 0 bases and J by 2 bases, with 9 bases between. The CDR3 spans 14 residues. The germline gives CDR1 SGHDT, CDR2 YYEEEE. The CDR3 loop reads CASSLARVTYEQYF. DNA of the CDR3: TGTGCCAGCAGCTTGGCCAGGGTGACCTACGAGCAGTACTTC.

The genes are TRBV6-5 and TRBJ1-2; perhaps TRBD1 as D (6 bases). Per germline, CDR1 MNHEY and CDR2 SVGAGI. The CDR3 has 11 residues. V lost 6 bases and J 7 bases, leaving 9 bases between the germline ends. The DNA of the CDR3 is TGTGCCAGCAGCAGGGGACGTGGCTACACCTTC. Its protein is CASSRGRGYTF.

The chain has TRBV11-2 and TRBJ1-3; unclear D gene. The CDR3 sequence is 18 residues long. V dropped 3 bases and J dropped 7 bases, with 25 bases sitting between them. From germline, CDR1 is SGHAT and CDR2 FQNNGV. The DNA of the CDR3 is TGTGCCAGCAGCTTCGGGGTCCAATGGTTCCAGATTGCGAACACCATATATTTT. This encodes CASSFGVQWFQIANTIYF.

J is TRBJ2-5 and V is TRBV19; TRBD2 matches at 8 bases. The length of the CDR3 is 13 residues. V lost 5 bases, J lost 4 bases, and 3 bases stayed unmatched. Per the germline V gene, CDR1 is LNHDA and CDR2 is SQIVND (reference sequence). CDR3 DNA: TGTGCCAGTAGTCGGGGGGGCTTAGAGACCCAGTACTTC. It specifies CASSRGGLETQYF.

The CDR3 loop reads CASSQDPADIVGYTF. In DNA, the CDR3 is TGCGCCAGCAGCCAAGACCCCGCCGACATTGTAGGCTACACCTTC. The V gene is TRBV4-1, the J gene TRBJ1-2, with D unclear. V was trimmed by 0 bases and J by 8 bases, leaving 16 bases between them. This CDR3 contains 15 residues. CDR1 MGHRA and CDR2 YSYEKL come from the germline V gene.

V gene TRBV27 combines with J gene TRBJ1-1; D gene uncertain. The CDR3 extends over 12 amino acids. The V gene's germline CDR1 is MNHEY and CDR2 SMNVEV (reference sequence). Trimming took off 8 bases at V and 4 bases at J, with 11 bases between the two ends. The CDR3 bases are TGTGCCAGCCTGGGCAGTAGCACTGAAGCTTTCTTT. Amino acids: CASLGSSTEAFF.

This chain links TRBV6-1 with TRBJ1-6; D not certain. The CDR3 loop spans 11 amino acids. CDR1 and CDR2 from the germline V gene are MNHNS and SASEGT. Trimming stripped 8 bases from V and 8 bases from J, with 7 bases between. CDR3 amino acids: CASRSDSPLHF. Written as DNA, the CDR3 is TGTGCCAGCCGCTCGGATTCACCCCTCCACTTT.

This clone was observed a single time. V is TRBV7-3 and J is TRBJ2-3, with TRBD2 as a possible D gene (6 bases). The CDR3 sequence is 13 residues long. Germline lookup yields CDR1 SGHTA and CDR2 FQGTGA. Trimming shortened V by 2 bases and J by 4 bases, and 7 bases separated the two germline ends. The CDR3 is CASSLRGADTQYF. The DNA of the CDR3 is TGTGCCAGCAGCTTACGCGGGGCAGATACGCAGTATTTT.

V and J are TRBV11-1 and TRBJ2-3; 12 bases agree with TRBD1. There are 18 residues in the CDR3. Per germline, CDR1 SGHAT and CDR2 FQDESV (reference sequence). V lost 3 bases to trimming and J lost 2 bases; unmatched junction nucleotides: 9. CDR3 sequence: CASSFGMGQGAHTDTQYF. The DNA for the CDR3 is TGTGCCAGCAGCTTCGGGATGGGACAGGGGGCCCACACAGATACGCAGTATTTT.

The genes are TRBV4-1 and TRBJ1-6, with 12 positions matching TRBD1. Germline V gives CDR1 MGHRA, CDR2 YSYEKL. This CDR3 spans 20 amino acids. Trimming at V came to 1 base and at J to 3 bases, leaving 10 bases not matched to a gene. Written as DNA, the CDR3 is TGCGCCAGCAGCCAAGCCCCGGGACAGGGGGCTTATTTCTATAATTCACCCCTCCACTTT. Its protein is CASSQAPGQGAYFYNSPLHF.

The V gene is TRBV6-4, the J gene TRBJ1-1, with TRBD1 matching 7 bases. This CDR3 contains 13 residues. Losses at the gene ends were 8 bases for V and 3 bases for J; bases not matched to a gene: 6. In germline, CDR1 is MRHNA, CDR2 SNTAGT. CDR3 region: CASRSGGDTEAFF. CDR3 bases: TGTGCCAGCCGCTCAGGGGGTGACACTGAAGCTTTCTTT.

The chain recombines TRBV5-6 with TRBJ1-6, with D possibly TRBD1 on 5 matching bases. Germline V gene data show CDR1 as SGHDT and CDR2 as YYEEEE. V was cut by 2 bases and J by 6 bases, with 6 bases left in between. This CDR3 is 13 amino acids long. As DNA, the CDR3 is TGTGCCAGCAGCTTACAGGCTAATTCACCCCTCCACTTT. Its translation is CASSLQANSPLHF.